Sequencing of this T cell receptor (beta chain) was carried out in a study of blood T cell repertoires in COVID-19. About the study: PBMCs, B-cell-depleted T cells, or T cells were the source of the cDNA or gDNA that made up the material.

Clones were sequenced by immunoSEQ multiplex PCR, and TCRdb holds only the in-frame ones, with some missing. This table holds 150,000 to 200,000 clones, approximately 80% found once. The J segment lost 2 bases and the V segment lost 8 bases, leaving 5 bases of the junction unmatched. This CDR3 contains 13 residues. CDR1 and CDR2 (germline): MDHEN, SYDVKM. The rearrangement links TRBV28 to TRBJ2-7, with 8 positions matching TRBD1. This sequence was found in a man aged 65 to 85 who had recovered from COVID-19. The sample consisted of peripheral blood. CDR3 DNA: TGTGCCAGCGGGGACAGGACCCCCTACGAGCAGTACTTC. It is translated as CASGDRTPYEQYF. The entire variable domain, with the rest obtained from reference TRBV28 and TRBJ2-7, is as follows: DVKVTQSSRYLVKRTGEKVFLECVQDMDHENMFWYRQDPGLGLRLIYFSYDVKMKEKGDIPEGYSVSREKKERFSLILESASTNQTSMYLCASGDRTPYEQYFGPGTRLTVT.